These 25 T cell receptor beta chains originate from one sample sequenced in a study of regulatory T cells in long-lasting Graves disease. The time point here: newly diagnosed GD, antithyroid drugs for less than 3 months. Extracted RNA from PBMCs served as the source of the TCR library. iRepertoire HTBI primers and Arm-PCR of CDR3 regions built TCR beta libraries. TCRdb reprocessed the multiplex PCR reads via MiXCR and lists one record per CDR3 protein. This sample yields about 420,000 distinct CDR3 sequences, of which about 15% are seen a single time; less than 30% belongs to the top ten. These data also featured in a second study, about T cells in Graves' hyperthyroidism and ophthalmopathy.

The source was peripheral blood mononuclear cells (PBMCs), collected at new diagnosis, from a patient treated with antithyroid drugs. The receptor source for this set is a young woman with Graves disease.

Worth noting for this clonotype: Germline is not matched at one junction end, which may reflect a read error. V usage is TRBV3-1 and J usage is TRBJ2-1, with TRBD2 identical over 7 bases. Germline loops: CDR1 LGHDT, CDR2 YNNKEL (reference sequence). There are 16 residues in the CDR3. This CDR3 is CASSQYPSGSYNGQFF. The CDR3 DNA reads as TGTGCCAGCAGCCAATACCCTAGCGGATCTTACAATGGGCAGTTCTTC.

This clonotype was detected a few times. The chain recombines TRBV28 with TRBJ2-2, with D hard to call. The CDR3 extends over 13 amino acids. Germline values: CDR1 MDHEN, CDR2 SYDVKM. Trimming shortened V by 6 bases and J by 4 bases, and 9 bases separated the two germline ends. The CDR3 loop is CASSIRVTGELFF. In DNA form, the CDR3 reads TGTGCCAGCAGCATTAGAGTCACCGGGGAGCTGTTTTTT.

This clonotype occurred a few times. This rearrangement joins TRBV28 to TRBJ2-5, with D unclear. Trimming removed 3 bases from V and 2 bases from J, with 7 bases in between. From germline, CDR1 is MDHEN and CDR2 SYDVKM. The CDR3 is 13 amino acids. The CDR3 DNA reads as TGTGCCAGCAGTTTCGCAGAACAAGAGACCCAGTACTTC. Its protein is CASSFAEQETQYF.

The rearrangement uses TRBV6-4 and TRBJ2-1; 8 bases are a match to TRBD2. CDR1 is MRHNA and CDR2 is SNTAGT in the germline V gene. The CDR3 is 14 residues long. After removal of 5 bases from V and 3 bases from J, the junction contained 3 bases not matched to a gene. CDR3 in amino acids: CASSYGTSYNEQFF. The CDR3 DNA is TGTGCCAGCAGTTACGGGACTAGCTACAATGAGCAGTTCTTC.

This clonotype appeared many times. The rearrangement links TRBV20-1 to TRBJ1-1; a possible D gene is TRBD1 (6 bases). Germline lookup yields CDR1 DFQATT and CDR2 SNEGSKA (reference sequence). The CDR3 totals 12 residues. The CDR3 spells CSPGQSNTEAFF. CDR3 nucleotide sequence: TGCAGCCCGGGACAATCGAACACTGAAGCTTTCTTT.

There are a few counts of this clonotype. This chain's CDR3 is CASSSTGTFYNEQFF. The DNA for the CDR3 is TGCGCCAGCAGCTCCACCGGGACATTCTACAATGAGCAGTTCTTC. This chain connects TRBV5-1 to TRBJ2-1, with D possibly TRBD1 on 6 matching bases. Germline CDR1 is SGHRS and CDR2 is YFSETQ. V lost 3 bases and J 3 bases, leaving 13 bases between the germline ends. The CDR3 loop spans 15 amino acids. Complete variable domain (other parts from reference TRBV5-1 and TRBJ2-1): KAGVTQTPRYLIKTRGQQVTLSCSPISGHRSVSWYQQTPGQGLQFLFEYFSETQRNKGNFPGRFSGRQFSNSRSEMNVSTLELGDSALYLCASSSTGTFYNEQFFGPGTRLTVL.

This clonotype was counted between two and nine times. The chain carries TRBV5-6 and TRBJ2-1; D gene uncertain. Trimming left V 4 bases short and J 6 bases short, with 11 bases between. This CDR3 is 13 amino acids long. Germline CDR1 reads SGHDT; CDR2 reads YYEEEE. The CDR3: CASSPRTTNEQFF. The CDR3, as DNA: TGTGCCAGCAGCCCTCGGACCACCAATGAGCAGTTCTTC.

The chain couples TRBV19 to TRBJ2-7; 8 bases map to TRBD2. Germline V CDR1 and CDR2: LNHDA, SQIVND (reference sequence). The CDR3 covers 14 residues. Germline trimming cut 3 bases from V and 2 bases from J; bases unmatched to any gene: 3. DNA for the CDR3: TGTGCCAGTAGTATTCGGGAGGGGACCTACGAGCAGTACTTC. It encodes CASSIREGTYEQYF. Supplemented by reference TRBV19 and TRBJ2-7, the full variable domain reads DGGITQSPKYLFRKEGQNVTLSCEQNLNHDAMYWYRQDPGQGLRLIYYSQIVNDFQKGDIAEGYSVSREKKESFPLTVTSAQKNPTAFYLCASSIREGTYEQYFGPGTRLTVT.

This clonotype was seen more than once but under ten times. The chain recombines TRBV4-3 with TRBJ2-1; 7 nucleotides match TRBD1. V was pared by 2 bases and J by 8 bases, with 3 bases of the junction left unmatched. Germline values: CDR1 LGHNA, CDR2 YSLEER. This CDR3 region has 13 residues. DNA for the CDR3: TGCGCCAGCAGCCAACGACAGGGAGATGAGCAGTTCTTC. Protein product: CASSQRQGDEQFF.

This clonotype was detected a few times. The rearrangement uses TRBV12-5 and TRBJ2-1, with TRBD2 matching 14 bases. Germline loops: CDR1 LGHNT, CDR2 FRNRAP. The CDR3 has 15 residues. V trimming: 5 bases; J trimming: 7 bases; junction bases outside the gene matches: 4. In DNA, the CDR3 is TGTGCTAGTGGTGGGTGGACTAGCGGGAGGAATGAGCAGTTCTTC. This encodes CASGGWTSGRNEQFF.

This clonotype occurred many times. As DNA, the CDR3 is TGTGCCAGCAGATTCGTAGGGGACCCTTACAATGAGCAGTTCTTC. It codes for CASRFVGDPYNEQFF. V gene TRBV12-3 or TRBV12-4 combines with J gene TRBJ2-1, with D perhaps being TRBD1 or TRBD2 (5 bases each). The CDR3 is 15 residues long. The germline V and J ends were trimmed by 6 bases and 4 bases, with 16 bases remaining between them.

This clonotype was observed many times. This CDR3 reads CASSERTSGYEQYF. The CDR3 nucleotides are TGTGCCAGCAGTGAAAGGACTAGCGGCTACGAGCAGTACTTC. V is TRBV2 and J is TRBJ2-3, with TRBD2 identical over 10 bases. The J call may be incorrect, as the DNA end agrees better with TRBJ2-7. The length of the CDR3 is 14 residues. Germline assignment: CDR1 SNHLY and CDR2 FYNNEI.

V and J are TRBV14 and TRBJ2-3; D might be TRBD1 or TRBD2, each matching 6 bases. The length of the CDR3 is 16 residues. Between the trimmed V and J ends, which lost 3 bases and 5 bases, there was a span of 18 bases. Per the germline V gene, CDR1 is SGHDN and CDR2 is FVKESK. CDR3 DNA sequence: TGTGCCAGCAGCCACGGAATCCGGGGGCGGAAAGATACGCAGTATTTT. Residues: CASSHGIRGRKDTQYF.

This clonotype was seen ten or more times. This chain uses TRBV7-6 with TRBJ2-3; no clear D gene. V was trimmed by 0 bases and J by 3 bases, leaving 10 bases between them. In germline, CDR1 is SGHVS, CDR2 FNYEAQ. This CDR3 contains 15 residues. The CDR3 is CASSLAGSVTDTQYF. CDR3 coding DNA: TGTGCCAGCAGCTTAGCGGGTTCGGTGACAGATACGCAGTATTTT.

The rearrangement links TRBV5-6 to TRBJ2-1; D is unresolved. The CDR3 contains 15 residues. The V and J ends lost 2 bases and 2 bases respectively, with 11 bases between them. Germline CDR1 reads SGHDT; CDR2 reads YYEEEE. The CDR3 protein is CASSFERVPYNEQFF. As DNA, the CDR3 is TGTGCCAGCAGCTTTGAAAGAGTCCCCTACAATGAGCAGTTCTTC.

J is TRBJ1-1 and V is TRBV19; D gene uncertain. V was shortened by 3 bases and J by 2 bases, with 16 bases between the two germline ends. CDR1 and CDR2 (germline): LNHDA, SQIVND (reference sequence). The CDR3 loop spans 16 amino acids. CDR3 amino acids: CASSMRARFGNTEAFF. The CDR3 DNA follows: TGTGCCAGTAGTATGAGGGCAAGGTTCGGAAACACTGAAGCTTTCTTT.

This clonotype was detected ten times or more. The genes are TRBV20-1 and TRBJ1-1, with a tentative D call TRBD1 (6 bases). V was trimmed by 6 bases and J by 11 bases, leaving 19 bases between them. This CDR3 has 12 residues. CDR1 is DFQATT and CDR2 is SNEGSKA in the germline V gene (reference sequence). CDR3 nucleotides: TGCAGTGCCAAACGGGACACATTTAATGCTTTCTTT. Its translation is CSAKRDTFNAFF.

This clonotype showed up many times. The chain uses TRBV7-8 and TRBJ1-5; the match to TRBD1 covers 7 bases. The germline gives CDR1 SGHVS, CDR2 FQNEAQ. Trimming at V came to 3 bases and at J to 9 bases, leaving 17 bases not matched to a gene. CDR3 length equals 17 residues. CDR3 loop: CASSFGLGQAQFGPQHF. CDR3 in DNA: TGTGCCAGCAGCTTTGGGCTAGGACAGGCCCAATTTGGGCCCCAGCATTTT.

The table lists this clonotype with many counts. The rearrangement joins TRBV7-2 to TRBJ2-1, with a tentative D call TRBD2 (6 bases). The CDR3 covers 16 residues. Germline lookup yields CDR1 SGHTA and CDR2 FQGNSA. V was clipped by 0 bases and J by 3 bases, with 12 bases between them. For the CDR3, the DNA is TGTGCCAGCAGCTTAGCGAGGGGACTCTACTACAATGAGCAGTTCTTC. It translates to CASSLARGLYYNEQFF.

CDR3 DNA: TGCGCCAGCAGCCCGGGACCAGGGCCCCTCGAGCAGTACTTC. Translation: CASSPGPGPLEQYF. The V and J genes are TRBV4-3 and TRBJ2-7; D may correspond to TRBD1 or TRBD2 (5 bases each). The CDR3 totals 14 residues. CDR1 is LGHNA, CDR2 YSLEER, per germline. V gave up 4 bases and J gave up 6 bases, with 16 bases separating them.

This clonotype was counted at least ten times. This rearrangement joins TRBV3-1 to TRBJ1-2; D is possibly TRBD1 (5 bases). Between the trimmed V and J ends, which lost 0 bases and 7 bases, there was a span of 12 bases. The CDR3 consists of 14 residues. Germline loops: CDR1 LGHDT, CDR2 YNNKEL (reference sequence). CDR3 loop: CASSQDQGRGGYTF. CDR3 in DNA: TGTGCCAGCAGCCAAGATCAGGGCCGGGGTGGCTACACCTTC.

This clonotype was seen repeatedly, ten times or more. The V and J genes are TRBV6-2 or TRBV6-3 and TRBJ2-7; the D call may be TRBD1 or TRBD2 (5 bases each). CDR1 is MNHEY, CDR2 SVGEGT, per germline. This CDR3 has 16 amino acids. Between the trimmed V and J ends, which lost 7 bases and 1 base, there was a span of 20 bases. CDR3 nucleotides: TGTGCCAGCACCTCGGTCACTTGGGGGAAGTCCTACGAGCAGTACTTC. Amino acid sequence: CASTSVTWGKSYEQYF.

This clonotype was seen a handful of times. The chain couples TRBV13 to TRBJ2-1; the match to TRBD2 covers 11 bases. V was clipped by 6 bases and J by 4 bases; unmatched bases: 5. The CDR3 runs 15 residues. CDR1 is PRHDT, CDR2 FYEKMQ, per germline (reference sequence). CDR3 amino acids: CASSFSGRVYNEQFF. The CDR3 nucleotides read TGTGCCAGCAGTTTTAGCGGGAGGGTTTACAATGAGCAGTTCTTC.

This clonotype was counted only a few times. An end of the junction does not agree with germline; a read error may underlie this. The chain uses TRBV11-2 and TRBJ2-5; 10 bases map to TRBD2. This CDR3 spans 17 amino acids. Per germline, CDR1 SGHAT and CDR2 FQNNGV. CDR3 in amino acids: CASSLVVTSGAQGTQYF. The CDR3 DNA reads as TGTGCCAGCAGCTTAGTTGTTACTAGCGGGGCCCAAGGGACCCAGTACTTC. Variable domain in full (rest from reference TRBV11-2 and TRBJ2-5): EAGVAQSPRYKIIEKRQSVAFWCNPISGHATLYWYQQILGQGPKLLIQFQNNGVVDDSQLPKDRFSAERLKGVDSTLKIQPAKLEDSAVYLCASSLVVTSGAQGTQYFGPGTRLLVL.

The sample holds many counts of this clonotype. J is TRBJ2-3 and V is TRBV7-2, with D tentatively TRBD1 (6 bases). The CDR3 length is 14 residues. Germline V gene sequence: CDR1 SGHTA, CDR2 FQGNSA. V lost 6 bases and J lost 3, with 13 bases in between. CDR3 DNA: TGTGCCAGCAGTTTGTCAGGGGAAACAGATACGCAGTATTTT. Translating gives CASSLSGETDTQYF.